The next 16 T cell receptor beta chains were all read from a single sample in a study of blood T cell repertoires in COVID-19. Generated by immunoSEQ multiplex PCR, the TCRdb table keeps only in-frame clones and is missing some. Of 200,000 to 300,000 clones in the sample, about nine tenths were seen once. Sample: peripheral blood. The receptors derive from a woman between 40 and 50 years old with acute or convalescent COVID-19.

The genes are TRBV14 and TRBJ1-3; perhaps TRBD1 as D (5 bases). Germline V lookup: CDR1 SGHDN, CDR2 FVKESK. V was cut by 1 base and J by 3 bases, with 16 bases left in between. The CDR3 sequence is 17 residues long. The CDR3 is CASSQGGGGFGGNTIYF. In DNA form, the CDR3 reads TGTGCCAGCAGCCAAGGAGGCGGGGGATTCGGTGGAAACACCATATATTTT.

J is TRBJ1-1 and V is TRBV7-2, with TRBD1 matching over 9 bases. J gave up 4 bases and V 2 bases, and 14 bases lay outside the gene matches. This CDR3 comprises 18 residues. The germline V gene encodes CDR1 SGHTA and CDR2 FQGNSA. The CDR3 spells CASSLLILTGGGSTEAFF. Here the CDR3 DNA reads TGTGCCAGCAGCTTACTAATTTTGACAGGGGGAGGGAGCACTGAAGCTTTCTTT.

The V gene is TRBV5-5, the J gene TRBJ2-7; a weak D match, TRBD2 (7 bases). The CDR3 sequence is 14 residues long. V dropped 1 base and J dropped 4 bases, with 12 bases sitting between them. Germline-derived CDR1 and CDR2 are SGHKS and YYEKEE (reference sequence). DNA for the CDR3: TGTGCCAGCAGCTTGCCGGGGGGCGAGTACGAGCAGTACGTC. This encodes CASSLPGGEYEQYV.

J is TRBJ2-1 and V is TRBV19; the D gene is possibly TRBD2 (5 bases). Germline V gene sequence: CDR1 LNHDA, CDR2 SQIVND (reference sequence). There are 13 residues in the CDR3. Trimming took off 3 bases at V and 8 bases at J, with 11 bases between the two ends. This chain's CDR3 is CASSMELVYEQFF. The CDR3 DNA follows: TGTGCCAGTAGTATGGAACTAGTTTATGAGCAGTTCTTC.

The chain combines TRBV27 with TRBJ1-4; possibly TRBD1 for D (6 bases). With 5 bases removed from V and 4 bases from J, the gap between germline ends came to 11 bases. Germline V gene data show CDR1 as MNHEY and CDR2 as SMNVEV (reference sequence). CDR3 length: 14 residues. The CDR3 here is CASSTHRVNEKLFF. Written as DNA, the CDR3 is TGTGCCAGCAGTACACACAGGGTTAATGAAAAACTGTTTTTT.

The V gene is TRBV18, the J gene TRBJ2-3, with TRBD1 matching 7 bases. After removal of 3 bases from V and 4 bases from J, the junction contained 10 bases not matched to a gene. Germline lookup yields CDR1 KGHSH and CDR2 LQKENI. The CDR3 has 16 residues. The CDR3 coding sequence is TGTGCCAGCTCACCTCCGAGACAGGGAATCTCAGATACGCAGTATTTT. Translated: CASSPPRQGISDTQYF.

V and J are TRBV24-1 and TRBJ2-7; D may be TRBD2 (5 bases). CDR1 is KGHDR, CDR2 SFDVKD, per germline. Trimming left V 5 bases short and J 6 bases short, with 13 bases between. This CDR3 region has 13 residues. The CDR3 spells CATSGGEYVEQYV. The CDR3 DNA reads as TGTGCCACCAGTGGGGGAGAGTATGTCGAGCAGTACGTC.

V gene TRBV6-4 combines with J gene TRBJ1-2; 8 nucleotides line up with TRBD1. The CDR3 is 15 residues long. Germline V gene lookup returns CDR1 MRHNA and CDR2 SNTAGT. Germline trimming cut 6 bases from V and 6 bases from J; bases unmatched to any gene: 12. In DNA form, the CDR3 reads TGTGCCAGCAGGAGGACAGGGAGGGACGGGAATGGCTACACCTTC. It translates to CASRRTGRDGNGYTF.

J is TRBJ2-4 and V is TRBV7-9; D is unresolved. The CDR3 extends over 14 amino acids. The V end was cut by 1 base, the J end by 0 bases, with 4 bases between. Germline values: CDR1 SEHNR, CDR2 FQNEAQ (reference sequence). CDR3 residues: CASSLGVAKNIQYF. In DNA form, the CDR3 reads TGTGCCAGCAGCTTAGGAGTAGCCAAAAACATTCAGTACTTC.

The chain uses TRBV19 and TRBJ2-2; 9 bases match TRBD1. V shed 3 bases and J 6 bases; nucleotides not matched to a gene: 8. Germline V gene sequence: CDR1 LNHDA, CDR2 SQIVND (reference sequence). The CDR3 is 16 amino acids. CDR3: CASSIRPGTGPGELFF. The DNA of the CDR3 is TGTGCCAGTAGTATTCGGCCCGGGACAGGGCCCGGGGAGCTGTTTTTT. The full variable domain, in which reference TRBV19 and TRBJ2-2 provide the parts outside the CDR3, is DGGITQSPKYLFRKEGQNVTLSCEQNLNHDAMYWYRQDPGQGLRLIYYSQIVNDFQKGDIAEGYSVSREKKESFPLTVTSAQKNPTAFYLCASSIRPGTGPGELFFGEGSRLTVL.

The chain couples TRBV19 to TRBJ1-3, with D unclear. Germline CDR1 reads LNHDA; CDR2 reads SQIVND (reference sequence). The CDR3 extends over 14 amino acids. Trimming took 3 bases from V and 0 from J, leaving 6 bases between them. CDR3 sequence reads: CASSMTGSGNTIYF. The CDR3 DNA reads TGTGCCAGTAGTATGACGGGCTCTGGAAACACCATATATTTT.

About this clone itself: Additional DNA sequences in this sample encode the identical CDR3. The chain joins TRBV12-3 or TRBV12-4 to TRBJ1-2; D remains unclear. This CDR3 has 13 residues. V was cut by 1 base and J by 4 bases, with 7 bases left in between. CDR3 loop: CASSLGGGYGYTF. In DNA form, the CDR3 reads TGTGCCAGCAGTTTAGGCGGCGGCTATGGCTACACCTTC.

This clone is a singleton in its sample. This chain connects TRBV18 to TRBJ1-4; D possibly corresponds to TRBD1 (5 bases). Trimming pared 4 bases from V and 6 bases from J, leaving 9 bases between. In germline, CDR1 is KGHSH, CDR2 LQKENI. This CDR3 comprises 13 residues. CDR3: CASSQGWDEKLFF. The CDR3 coding sequence is TGTGCCAGCTCACAGGGGTGGGATGAAAAACTGTTTTTT.

J is TRBJ2-5 and V is TRBV9; tentatively, D is TRBD2 (6 bases). The CDR3 is 16 amino acids. Trimming took 0 bases from V and 0 from J, leaving 12 bases between them. Germline V gene data show CDR1 as SGDLS and CDR2 as YYNGEE. CDR3 region: CASSVGTGLNQETQYF. DNA of the CDR3: TGTGCCAGCAGCGTAGGGACGGGACTTAACCAAGAGACCCAGTACTTC. Based on the CDR3 plus reference TRBV9 and TRBJ2-5, the full variable domain is DSGVTQTPKHLITATGQRVTLRCSPRSGDLSVYWYQQSLDQGLQFLIQYYNGEERAKGNILERFSAQQFPDLHSELNLSSLELGDSALYFCASSVGTGLNQETQYFGPGTRLLVL.

The sample holds one count of this clone. V gene TRBV7-2 combines with J gene TRBJ2-3; 11 nucleotides line up with TRBD2. The CDR3 is 16 amino acids. In germline, CDR1 is SGHTA, CDR2 FQGNSA. V lost 3 bases and J lost 1; bases outside the gene matches: 3. CDR3 region: CASSFLAGGGTDTQYF. The CDR3 DNA is TGTGCCAGCAGCTTTTTAGCGGGGGGGGGCACAGATACGCAGTATTTT.

The chain carries TRBV19 and TRBJ1-5; the match to TRBD1 covers 10 bases. Per the germline V gene, CDR1 is LNHDA and CDR2 is SQIVND (reference sequence). This CDR3 is 17 amino acids long. The J segment lost 3 bases and the V segment lost 4 bases, leaving 9 bases of the junction unmatched. The CDR3: CASSRVGDRGFNQPQHF. CDR3 sequence (DNA): TGTGCCAGTAGTAGGGTGGGGGACAGGGGTTTCAATCAGCCCCAGCATTTT. The variable domain in full, completed from reference TRBV19 and TRBJ1-5, reads DGGITQSPKYLFRKEGQNVTLSCEQNLNHDAMYWYRQDPGQGLRLIYYSQIVNDFQKGDIAEGYSVSREKKESFPLTVTSAQKNPTAFYLCASSRVGDRGFNQPQHFGDGTRLSIL.